A single sample is the source of the 24 T cell receptor beta chains below, sequenced in a study of cytotoxic CD8 clonotypes in ibrutinib-treated CLL. Generated by immunoSEQ multiplex PCR, the TCRdb table keeps only in-frame clones and is missing some. The table shows under 300,000 clones, with 65% to 85% occurring only once. The sample in question was PBMCs, obtained at disease progression, from a patient treated with ibrutinib. The receptors stem from a human donor with chronic lymphocytic leukemia.

V and J are TRBV13 and TRBJ1-1; TRBD1 matches 11 bases. J was trimmed by 2 bases and V by 5 bases; bases with no gene match: 7. The CDR3 totals 16 residues. Germline CDR1 PRHDT, CDR2 FYEKMQ (reference sequence). The DNA for the CDR3 is TGTGCCAGCAGCCAGGGACAGGGGGGCGTTAACACTGAAGCTTTCTTT. Its protein product is CASSQGQGGVNTEAFF.

The chain is built from TRBV6-1 and TRBJ2-7; D is perhaps TRBD1 or TRBD2 (5 bases each). V was trimmed by 6 bases and J by 5 bases, leaving 11 bases between them. This CDR3 is 12 amino acids long. Germline lookup yields CDR1 MNHNS and CDR2 SASEGT. Here the CDR3 reads CASSRMGDEQYF. CDR3 coding DNA: TGTGCCAGCAGCCGAATGGGGGACGAGCAGTACTTC.

The chain has TRBV6-5 and TRBJ2-7, with D tentatively TRBD1 or TRBD2 (5 bases each). Germline CDR1 reads MNHEY; CDR2 reads SVGAGI. This CDR3 comprises 13 residues. The V gene lost 5 bases and the J gene lost 1 base, with 9 bases spanning the gap. The chain's CDR3 is CASSGTESYEQYF. CDR3 coding DNA: TGTGCCAGCAGTGGGACGGAATCCTACGAGCAGTACTTC.

DNA for the CDR3: TGTGCCAGTAGTATAGAGGACAGCTCTGGAAACACCATATATTTT. The encoded protein is CASSIEDSSGNTIYF. The chain is built from TRBV19 and TRBJ1-3; TRBD1 is a possible D gene (6 bases). Deletions cut 0 bases from V and 0 bases from J, with 6 bases between. CDR3 size: 15 residues. Germline assignment: CDR1 LNHDA and CDR2 SQIVND (reference sequence).

This clone has only a few counts. V is TRBV6-1 and J is TRBJ2-7; unclear D gene. Germline V gives CDR1 MNHNS, CDR2 SASEGT. V was cut by 1 base and J by 1 base, with 5 bases left in between. This CDR3 contains 13 residues. In DNA, the CDR3 is TGTGCCAGCAGTGAAGTGGCGTCCTACGAGCAGTACTTC. Its translation: CASSEVASYEQYF.

The V and J genes are TRBV9 and TRBJ2-7; D tentatively reads TRBD1 or TRBD2 (6 bases each). V was cut by 2 bases and J by 6 bases, with 18 bases left in between. Germline V lookup: CDR1 SGDLS, CDR2 YYNGEE. This CDR3 is 15 amino acids long. The CDR3 reads CASSVDLGGSSEQYF. CDR3 nucleotide sequence: TGTGCCAGCAGCGTGGATTTGGGGGGCTCTTCCGAGCAGTACTTC.

The rearrangement joins TRBV5-1 to TRBJ2-1; the D is unclear. CDR3 length: 12 residues. With 4 bases removed from V and 16 bases from J, the gap between germline ends came to 18 bases. From germline, CDR1 is SGHRS and CDR2 YFSETQ. The CDR3 sequence: CASSPDGKHGFF. For the CDR3, the DNA is TGCGCCAGCAGCCCCGACGGTAAGCACGGCTTCTTC.

The chain recombines TRBV5-1 with TRBJ1-1; 8 bases agree with TRBD1. With V trimmed by 3 bases and J by 4 bases, 8 bases remained unmatched. Germline-derived CDR1 and CDR2 are SGHRS and YFSETQ. The CDR3 length is 15 residues. CDR3 sequence: CASSWTGFGGTEAFF. The CDR3, as DNA: TGCGCCAGCAGCTGGACAGGGTTTGGGGGCACTGAAGCTTTCTTT.

The rearrangement links TRBV4-3 to TRBJ1-1; D uncertain. CDR1 is LGHNA, CDR2 YSLEER, per germline. V lost 0 bases to trimming and J lost 0 bases, with 8 bases between them. This CDR3 contains 15 residues. The CDR3 here is CASSQDRLMNTEAFF. In nucleotides, the CDR3 is TGCGCCAGCAGCCAAGATCGACTTATGAACACTGAAGCTTTCTTT.

The chain is built from TRBV10-2 and TRBJ1-2; TRBD1 agrees at 10 bases. The CDR3 runs 14 residues. The J segment lost 2 bases and the V segment lost 7 bases, leaving 4 bases of the junction unmatched. Per germline, CDR1 WSHSY and CDR2 SAAADI. This CDR3 reads CASKRDRGNYGYTF. The CDR3 DNA is TGCGCCAGCAAGCGGGACAGGGGAAACTATGGCTACACCTTC.

This clone was seen a handful of times. This rearrangement joins TRBV19 to TRBJ1-2; 9 bases line up with TRBD1. CDR3 size: 18 residues. V shed 4 bases, J shed 0 bases, and the junction held 12 bases outside the gene matches. CDR1 LNHDA and CDR2 SQIVND come from the germline V gene (reference sequence). CDR3 residues: CASSTWGGQGEANYGYTF. CDR3 in DNA: TGTGCCAGTAGTACCTGGGGGGGACAGGGAGAAGCTAACTATGGCTACACCTTC.

The chain is built from TRBV19 and TRBJ1-5, with D perhaps TRBD1 (6 bases). Per germline, CDR1 LNHDA and CDR2 SQIVND (reference sequence). The V gene lost 1 base and the J gene lost 6 bases, with 16 bases spanning the gap. The CDR3 totals 16 residues. The CDR3 is CASSIVGGRSGQPQHF. The CDR3 DNA follows: TGTGCCAGTAGTATAGTAGGGGGGCGCTCTGGTCAGCCCCAGCATTTT.

The chain uses TRBV4-3 and TRBJ2-7; D tentatively reads TRBD1 or TRBD2 (5 bases each). The CDR3 extends over 15 amino acids. Trimming removed 1 base from V and 3 bases from J, with 13 bases in between. Germline V lookup: CDR1 LGHNA, CDR2 YSLEER. The CDR3 DNA is TGCGCCAGCAGCCAAGGACGGATTGGGGGCTACGAGCAGTACTTC. It encodes CASSQGRIGGYEQYF.

This clone was found a few times. The J gene is TRBJ2-2, the V gene TRBV6-4; 7 bases fit TRBD1. V lost 3 bases, J lost 4 bases, and 5 bases stayed unmatched. The V gene's germline CDR1 is MRHNA and CDR2 SNTAGT. The CDR3 length is 15 residues. CDR3 residues: CASSETGLGTGELFF. In DNA form, the CDR3 reads TGTGCCAGCAGTGAGACAGGGCTCGGCACCGGGGAGCTGTTTTTT.

The rearrangement links TRBV2 to TRBJ2-5; 11 bases line up with TRBD2. The germline CDR1 and CDR2 sequences are SNHLY and FYNNEI. CDR3 length: 14 residues. V lost 4 bases, J lost 7 bases, and 5 bases stayed unmatched. CDR3 protein: CASSGTSGFGTQYF. The CDR3 nucleotides are TGTGCCAGCAGTGGGACTAGCGGGTTCGGGACCCAGTACTTC. The full variable domain, its missing parts supplied by reference TRBV2 and TRBJ2-5, is EPEVTQTPSHQVTQMGQEVILRCVPISNHLYFYWYRQILGQKVEFLVSFYNNEISEKSEIFDDQFSVERPDGSNFTLKIRSTKLEDSAMYFCASSGTSGFGTQYFGPGTRLLVL.

This rearrangement joins TRBV10-3 to TRBJ1-2; D remains unclear. The CDR3 loop spans 13 amino acids. Per germline, CDR1 ENHRY and CDR2 SYGVKD. Trimming pared 2 bases from V and 1 base from J, leaving 5 bases between. The CDR3 loop reads CAISEPINYGYTF. The DNA of the CDR3 is TGTGCCATCAGTGAGCCTATTAACTATGGCTACACCTTC.

The chain has TRBV13 and TRBJ2-3; TRBD2 matches 7 bases. CDR3 length: 15 amino acids. Germline trimming cut 5 bases from V and 9 bases from J; bases unmatched to any gene: 14. CDR1 and CDR2 from the germline V gene are PRHDT and FYEKMQ (reference sequence). CDR3 sequence reads: CASSISATSWETQYF. CDR3 nucleotide sequence: TGTGCCAGCAGCATAAGTGCGACTAGCTGGGAAACGCAGTATTTT.

The rearrangement uses TRBV19 and TRBJ1-2; tentatively, D is TRBD1 (5 bases). This CDR3 spans 15 amino acids. V lost 5 bases to trimming and J lost 4 bases, with 17 bases between them. The germline V gene encodes CDR1 LNHDA and CDR2 SQIVND (reference sequence). Here the CDR3 reads CASSPVWGSGYGYTF. The CDR3 DNA sequence: TGTGCCAGTAGTCCCGTATGGGGGTCGGGCTATGGCTACACCTTC.

This clone was seen only a few times. The chain recombines TRBV10-3 with TRBJ2-2; 9 bases align to TRBD1. V shed 3 bases, J shed 13 bases, and the junction held 3 bases outside the gene matches. Germline-derived CDR1 and CDR2 are ENHRY and SYGVKD. The CDR3 extends over 12 amino acids. The DNA for the CDR3 is TGTGCCATCAGTGACGGGGACAGGGTGCTGTTTTTT. This encodes CAISDGDRVLFF.

The CDR3: CASRATGVRTGELFF. CDR3 DNA sequence: TGTGCCAGCAGGGCCACAGGGGTCCGGACCGGGGAGCTGTTTTTT. The chain is built from TRBV7-3 and TRBJ2-2, with 7 bases fitting TRBD1. CDR3 length equals 15 residues. J was trimmed by 5 bases and V by 6 bases; bases with no gene match: 9. Germline V lookup: CDR1 SGHTA, CDR2 FQGTGA.

Worth noting for this clone: The sample holds other DNA sequences that translate to the same CDR3. V gene TRBV7-9 combines with J gene TRBJ2-7; no firm D call. The length of the CDR3 is 12 residues. Looked up from germline, CDR1 is SEHNR and CDR2 is FQNEAQ (reference sequence). V was cut by 4 bases and J by 2 bases, with 6 bases left in between. The DNA for the CDR3 is TGTGCCAGCAGCTCGACGGCCTACGAGCAGTACTTC. Protein sequence: CASSSTAYEQYF.

Details on this clone: This sample includes further DNA sequences coding for the same CDR3. This sequence joins TRBV9 and TRBJ2-7, with 7 positions matching TRBD2. The germline CDR1 and CDR2 sequences are SGDLS and YYNGEE. CDR3 length: 14 residues. V lost 2 bases and J lost 1; bases outside the gene matches: 3. The DNA for the CDR3 is TGTGCCAGCAGCGTGGGAGGGAATTCCTACGAGCAGTACTTC. Amino acid sequence: CASSVGGNSYEQYF. Filled out from reference TRBV9 and TRBJ2-7, the complete variable domain reads DSGVTQTPKHLITATGQRVTLRCSPRSGDLSVYWYQQSLDQGLQFLIQYYNGEERAKGNILERFSAQQFPDLHSELNLSSLELGDSALYFCASSVGGNSYEQYFGPGTRLTVT.

This clone is a singleton in its sample. J is TRBJ1-5 and V is TRBV7-2; TRBD1 matches 7 bases. After removal of 4 bases from V and 4 bases from J, the junction contained 19 bases not matched to a gene. This CDR3 spans 19 amino acids. Germline assignment: CDR1 SGHTA and CDR2 FQGNSA. The CDR3 loop is CASSYAQGTVAGENQPQHF. CDR3 bases: TGTGCCAGCAGCTACGCACAGGGGACGGTTGCGGGGGAAAATCAGCCCCAGCATTTT.

The chain joins TRBV28 to TRBJ2-1; D is ambiguous. CDR1 MDHEN and CDR2 SYDVKM come from the germline V gene. V was trimmed by 2 bases and J by 8 bases, leaving 13 bases between them. The CDR3 extends over 14 amino acids. CDR3 amino acids: CASSLLSGGDEQFF. CDR3 DNA: TGTGCCAGCAGTTTACTTTCGGGTGGAGATGAGCAGTTCTTC.